Listed here are 28 T cell receptor beta chains from one sample, sequenced in a study of Ad26.COV2.S vaccination and SARS-CoV-2 variants. Some clones are missing from TCRdb's copy, which holds only in-frame ones; the method was immunoSEQ multiplex PCR. The data show about 420,000 clones, around nine tenths seen once. Treatment given: 15 to 20 received Ad26.COV2.S at low or high dose, single or two shots; a few received placebo; per-sample allocation not given. Sampling was performed 63 days after the first vaccine or placebo injection. This specimen consisted of peripheral blood, obtained in a trial of Ad26.COV2.S vaccine versus placebo. These receptors were collected from a person aged 18-60 years who received the Ad26.COV2.S COVID-19 vaccine or a placebo.

The chain has TRBV11-2 and TRBJ2-7; possibly TRBD1 or TRBD2 for D (6 bases each). Germline loops: CDR1 SGHAT, CDR2 FQNNGV. Trimming left V 1 base short and J 0 bases short, with 13 bases between. The CDR3 extends over 16 amino acids. Written as DNA, the CDR3 is TGTGCCAGCAGCTTAGCGACGGGGGCTACCTCCTACGAGCAGTACTTC. Encoded protein: CASSLATGATSYEQYF.

This chain joins TRBV12-3 or TRBV12-4 and TRBJ2-1, with D maybe TRBD2 (6 bases). V was pared by 7 bases and J by 7 bases, with 14 bases between. The CDR3 consists of 13 residues. The CDR3: CASTKTSQNEQFF. In DNA form, the CDR3 reads TGTGCCAGCACTAAAACTAGCCAGAATGAGCAGTTCTTC.

The genes are TRBV5-1 and TRBJ2-2; D uncertain. Germline-derived CDR1 and CDR2 are SGHRS and YFSETQ. V lost 0 bases to trimming and J lost 1 base, with 4 bases between them. The CDR3 loop spans 14 amino acids. The chain's CDR3 is CASSLVENTGELFF. In DNA form, the CDR3 reads TGCGCCAGCAGCTTGGTAGAGAACACCGGGGAGCTGTTTTTT.

This clone was seen just once. The J gene is TRBJ2-5, the V gene TRBV7-9; the D gene is possibly TRBD2 (6 bases). The CDR3 is 13 amino acids. The germline V and J ends were trimmed by 4 bases and 2 bases, with 8 bases remaining between them. CDR1 is SEHNR and CDR2 is FQNEAQ in the germline V gene (reference sequence). The CDR3 bases are TGTGCCAGCAGCTCGGGACTTCAAGAGACCCAGTACTTC. Protein product: CASSSGLQETQYF.

A note on this clone: One end of the junction does not line up with germline, which may come from a read error. The chain couples TRBV5-1 to TRBJ1-6, with 9 bases matching TRBD1. Germline lookup yields CDR1 SGHRS and CDR2 YFSETQ. The CDR3 loop spans 17 amino acids. The CDR3 DNA follows: TGCGCCAGCGGCCGGGCCTGGGACAGGGTCTATGATTCACCCCTCCACTTT. This translates into CASGRAWDRVYDSPLHF.

The chain combines TRBV6-2 or TRBV6-3 with TRBJ2-3; TRBD2 matches 14 bases. The CDR3 sequence is 16 residues long. Germline V gene lookup returns CDR1 MNHEY and CDR2 SVGEGT. The trim removed 6 bases at V and 5 bases at J, leaving 7 bases unmatched. The CDR3 coding sequence is TGTGCCAGCAGCCCGCCGGGACTAGCGGGGGTAGATACGCAGTATTTT. The encoded protein is CASSPPGLAGVDTQYF.

This clone is a singleton in its sample. This chain uses TRBV14 with TRBJ1-1, with D unresolved. From germline, CDR1 is SGHDN and CDR2 FVKESK. Deletions cut 0 bases from V and 8 bases from J, with 10 bases between. The CDR3 runs to 13 residues. The CDR3 spells CASSQDVGIEAFF. In DNA, the CDR3 is TGTGCCAGCAGCCAAGATGTCGGAATAGAAGCTTTCTTT.

This clone has a single count. V gene TRBV6-5 combines with J gene TRBJ1-5, with 8 positions matching TRBD1. The junction had 3 bases not matched to a gene; V was cut back by 6 bases and J by 2 bases. Germline values: CDR1 MNHEY, CDR2 SVGAGI. The CDR3 runs to 14 residues. CDR3 protein: CASSPTGGNQPQHF. The CDR3 bases are TGTGCCAGCAGCCCGACAGGGGGCAATCAGCCCCAGCATTTT.

CDR3 DNA: TGTGCCAGCAGTTCCTATTACGAGCAGTACTTC. Its protein is CASSSYYEQYF. The chain joins TRBV27 to TRBJ2-7, with D unclear. The length of the CDR3 is 11 residues. The germline gives CDR1 MNHEY, CDR2 SMNVEV (reference sequence). V was pared by 4 bases and J by 4 bases, with 5 bases between.

The V and J genes are TRBV3-1 (or the pseudogene TRBV3-2) and TRBJ2-2; D gene ambiguous. The CDR3 covers 15 residues. Germline CDR1 reads LGHDT; CDR2 reads YNNKEL (reference sequence). With 4 bases removed from V and 4 bases from J, the gap between germline ends came to 13 bases. The CDR3 loop is CASSPLALPTGELFF. The CDR3 DNA reads as TGTGCCAGCAGCCCCCTGGCCTTGCCCACCGGGGAGCTGTTTTTT.

The V call is TRBV13, the J call TRBJ1-1; 8 bases agree with TRBD1. Per germline, CDR1 PRHDT and CDR2 FYEKMQ (reference sequence). CDR3 length: 17 amino acids. Losses at the gene ends were 5 bases for V and 0 bases for J; bases not matched to a gene: 11. The chain's CDR3 is CASSRPGGFTMNTEAFF. In nucleotides, the CDR3 is TGTGCCAGCAGCCGCCCAGGGGGCTTTACAATGAACACTGAAGCTTTCTTT.

The chain uses TRBV7-7 and TRBJ2-7; TRBD1 aligns across 11 bases. Germline V gene data show CDR1 as SSHAT and CDR2 as FNYEAQ (reference sequence). This CDR3 has 15 amino acids. With V trimmed by 5 bases and J by 3 bases, 6 bases remained unmatched. CDR3 amino acids: CASSLGTGGIYEQYF. CDR3 coding DNA: TGTGCCAGCAGCCTTGGGACAGGGGGTATCTACGAGCAGTACTTC.

The rearrangement links TRBV28 to TRBJ1-5, with D uncertain. The CDR3 sequence is 17 residues long. The V end was cut by 1 base, the J end by 4 bases, with 17 bases between. CDR1 MDHEN and CDR2 SYDVKM come from the germline V gene. The CDR3 bases are TGTGCCAGCAGTTTATTCCAAACCGCCTACAAGAATCAGCCCCAGCATTTT. This encodes CASSLFQTAYKNQPQHF.

Only a few counts were recorded for this clone. The rearrangement links TRBV12-5 to TRBJ1-6; D not certain. In germline, CDR1 is LGHNT, CDR2 FRNRAP. The CDR3 has 17 amino acids. Trimming removed 1 base at V and 7 bases at J, with 17 bases between. The CDR3 spells CASGLDPPGWGNSPLHF. CDR3 in DNA: TGTGCTAGTGGTTTGGATCCCCCCGGGTGGGGAAATTCACCCCTCCACTTT.

J is TRBJ2-7 and V is TRBV5-6; D call uncertain. The germline CDR1 and CDR2 sequences are SGHDT and YYEEEE. V was clipped by 5 bases and J by 6 bases, with 24 bases between them. CDR3 size: 16 residues. This CDR3 reads CASRPFLRPALSEQYF. The CDR3 nucleotides are TGTGCCAGCAGACCCTTTTTAAGGCCAGCCCTGAGCGAGCAGTACTTC.

This clone was seen a handful of times. The V and J genes are TRBV5-6 and TRBJ1-5; D ambiguous. Germline CDR1 is SGHDT and CDR2 is YYEEEE. The CDR3 spans 14 residues. The ends were cut back, 2 bases at V and 4 bases at J, with 10 bases in the middle. The CDR3 spells CASSFFSGNQPQHF. DNA of the CDR3: TGTGCCAGCAGCTTTTTTTCGGGAAATCAGCCCCAGCATTTT.

The chain uses TRBV27 and TRBJ2-3; no definite D call. Per germline, CDR1 MNHEY and CDR2 SMNVEV (reference sequence). V gave up 3 bases and J gave up 1 base, with 14 bases separating them. The CDR3 runs 16 residues. This CDR3 reads CASSFIPVGRTDTQYF. The CDR3 DNA reads as TGTGCCAGCAGTTTTATCCCAGTAGGGCGCACAGATACGCAGTATTTT.

This sequence joins TRBV19 and TRBJ2-5; 7 nucleotides agree with TRBD2. From germline, CDR1 is LNHDA and CDR2 SQIVND (reference sequence). The CDR3 has 14 residues. The junction had 8 bases not matched to a gene; V was cut back by 5 bases and J by 5 bases. DNA of the CDR3: TGTGCCAGTAGTGGGGTGGGAGGGCCGGAGACCCAGTACTTC. It codes for CASSGVGGPETQYF.

The gene calls are TRBV3-1 (or the pseudogene TRBV3-2) and TRBJ1-3; a possible D gene is TRBD1 (5 bases). Between the trimmed V and J ends, which lost 4 bases and 0 bases, there was a span of 22 bases. In germline, CDR1 is LGHDT, CDR2 YNNKEL (reference sequence). This CDR3 comprises 19 residues. DNA of the CDR3: TGTGCCAGCAGCCCGCGGACCCACTTGGGGGTGAGCTCTGGAAACACCATATATTTT. Amino acids: CASSPRTHLGVSSGNTIYF.

The rearrangement joins TRBV19 to TRBJ2-2, with 9 positions matching TRBD1. CDR1 and CDR2 from the germline V gene are LNHDA and SQIVND (reference sequence). The CDR3 loop spans 15 amino acids. Trimming cost V 8 bases and J 6 bases; bases outside gene matches: 10. CDR3 region: CASVRQGENSGELFF. For the CDR3, the DNA is TGTGCCAGTGTTAGACAGGGGGAGAATTCCGGGGAGCTGTTTTTT.

The V call is TRBV7-6, the J call TRBJ2-1; 14 nucleotides agree with TRBD2. In germline, CDR1 is SGHVS, CDR2 FNYEAQ. Unmatched junction bases numbered 12, after V lost 5 bases and J lost 9 bases. This CDR3 spans 17 amino acids. The CDR3 region is CASSPTSGGARYSEQFF. The CDR3 bases are TGTGCCAGCAGCCCGACTAGCGGGGGGGCGAGGTATAGTGAGCAGTTCTTC.

The rearrangement joins TRBV9 to TRBJ2-3; 8 nucleotides agree with TRBD2. The CDR3 has 17 residues. Germline V gives CDR1 SGDLS, CDR2 YYNGEE. After removal of 0 bases from V and 5 bases from J, the junction contained 11 bases not matched to a gene. The CDR3, as DNA: TGTGCCAGCAGCGTAGAGACTAGCGCCCGACGGGGAGATACGCAGTATTTT. It specifies CASSVETSARRGDTQYF.

This chain connects TRBV11-3 to TRBJ2-5; D is possibly TRBD2 (7 bases). The CDR3 is 14 amino acids. The germline CDR1 and CDR2 sequences are SGHNT and YENEEA. V was pared by 6 bases and J by 5 bases, with 16 bases between. CDR3 nucleotides: TGTGCCAGCAGTCGCCGGGGGCGGGAGGAGACCCAGTACTTC. Translated: CASSRRGREETQYF.

V usage is TRBV5-1 and J usage is TRBJ1-1, with D unresolved. The CDR3 runs 12 residues. CDR1 is SGHRS, CDR2 YFSETQ, per germline. Trimming shortened V by 7 bases and J by 7 bases, and 14 bases separated the two germline ends. CDR3 in amino acids: CASGQATGEAFF. The CDR3 coding sequence is TGCGCCAGCGGGCAGGCAACCGGTGAAGCTTTCTTT.

V gene TRBV7-9 combines with J gene TRBJ2-7, with TRBD1 matching over 9 bases. CDR1 is SEHNR and CDR2 is FQNEAQ in the germline V gene (reference sequence). The junction had 5 bases not matched to a gene; V was cut back by 3 bases and J by 5 bases. This CDR3 has 14 residues. The CDR3 nucleotides read TGTGCCAGCAGCTTTAGGACAGGGGTCCACGAGCAGTACTTC. Amino acid sequence: CASSFRTGVHEQYF.

The V call is TRBV28, the J call TRBJ1-5; D gene uncertain. The V end lost 5 bases, the J end lost 3 bases, and 5 bases lay between the germline ends. Germline V gene lookup returns CDR1 MDHEN and CDR2 SYDVKM. This CDR3 contains 12 residues. CDR3 sequence: CASSQINQPQHF. For the CDR3, the DNA is TGTGCCAGCAGTCAAATCAATCAGCCCCAGCATTTT. Full variable domain (outside the CDR3, taken from reference TRBV28 and TRBJ1-5): DVKVTQSSRYLVKRTGEKVFLECVQDMDHENMFWYRQDPGLGLRLIYFSYDVKMKEKGDIPEGYSVSREKKERFSLILESASTNQTSMYLCASSQINQPQHFGDGTRLSIL.

The gene calls are TRBV19 and TRBJ2-3, with D tentatively TRBD1 (6 bases). Germline CDR1 and CDR2: LNHDA and SQIVND (reference sequence). V lost 6 bases to trimming and J lost 1 base, with 17 bases between them. The CDR3 length is 16 residues. The CDR3 nucleotides read TGTGCCAGTAGCCCCAGGAGGACAGAGGGCACAGATACGCAGTATTTT. Translating it yields CASSPRRTEGTDTQYF.

The genes are TRBV3-1 (or the pseudogene TRBV3-2) and TRBJ2-5; the D gene could be TRBD1 or TRBD2 (5 bases each). This CDR3 is 14 amino acids long. Trimming shortened V by 3 bases and J by 2 bases, and 10 bases separated the two germline ends. The germline V gene has CDR1 LGHDT and CDR2 YNNKEL (reference sequence). The CDR3 DNA sequence: TGTGCCAGCAGCCACGGGACCAAACAAGAGACCCAGTACTTC. Its translation is CASSHGTKQETQYF.